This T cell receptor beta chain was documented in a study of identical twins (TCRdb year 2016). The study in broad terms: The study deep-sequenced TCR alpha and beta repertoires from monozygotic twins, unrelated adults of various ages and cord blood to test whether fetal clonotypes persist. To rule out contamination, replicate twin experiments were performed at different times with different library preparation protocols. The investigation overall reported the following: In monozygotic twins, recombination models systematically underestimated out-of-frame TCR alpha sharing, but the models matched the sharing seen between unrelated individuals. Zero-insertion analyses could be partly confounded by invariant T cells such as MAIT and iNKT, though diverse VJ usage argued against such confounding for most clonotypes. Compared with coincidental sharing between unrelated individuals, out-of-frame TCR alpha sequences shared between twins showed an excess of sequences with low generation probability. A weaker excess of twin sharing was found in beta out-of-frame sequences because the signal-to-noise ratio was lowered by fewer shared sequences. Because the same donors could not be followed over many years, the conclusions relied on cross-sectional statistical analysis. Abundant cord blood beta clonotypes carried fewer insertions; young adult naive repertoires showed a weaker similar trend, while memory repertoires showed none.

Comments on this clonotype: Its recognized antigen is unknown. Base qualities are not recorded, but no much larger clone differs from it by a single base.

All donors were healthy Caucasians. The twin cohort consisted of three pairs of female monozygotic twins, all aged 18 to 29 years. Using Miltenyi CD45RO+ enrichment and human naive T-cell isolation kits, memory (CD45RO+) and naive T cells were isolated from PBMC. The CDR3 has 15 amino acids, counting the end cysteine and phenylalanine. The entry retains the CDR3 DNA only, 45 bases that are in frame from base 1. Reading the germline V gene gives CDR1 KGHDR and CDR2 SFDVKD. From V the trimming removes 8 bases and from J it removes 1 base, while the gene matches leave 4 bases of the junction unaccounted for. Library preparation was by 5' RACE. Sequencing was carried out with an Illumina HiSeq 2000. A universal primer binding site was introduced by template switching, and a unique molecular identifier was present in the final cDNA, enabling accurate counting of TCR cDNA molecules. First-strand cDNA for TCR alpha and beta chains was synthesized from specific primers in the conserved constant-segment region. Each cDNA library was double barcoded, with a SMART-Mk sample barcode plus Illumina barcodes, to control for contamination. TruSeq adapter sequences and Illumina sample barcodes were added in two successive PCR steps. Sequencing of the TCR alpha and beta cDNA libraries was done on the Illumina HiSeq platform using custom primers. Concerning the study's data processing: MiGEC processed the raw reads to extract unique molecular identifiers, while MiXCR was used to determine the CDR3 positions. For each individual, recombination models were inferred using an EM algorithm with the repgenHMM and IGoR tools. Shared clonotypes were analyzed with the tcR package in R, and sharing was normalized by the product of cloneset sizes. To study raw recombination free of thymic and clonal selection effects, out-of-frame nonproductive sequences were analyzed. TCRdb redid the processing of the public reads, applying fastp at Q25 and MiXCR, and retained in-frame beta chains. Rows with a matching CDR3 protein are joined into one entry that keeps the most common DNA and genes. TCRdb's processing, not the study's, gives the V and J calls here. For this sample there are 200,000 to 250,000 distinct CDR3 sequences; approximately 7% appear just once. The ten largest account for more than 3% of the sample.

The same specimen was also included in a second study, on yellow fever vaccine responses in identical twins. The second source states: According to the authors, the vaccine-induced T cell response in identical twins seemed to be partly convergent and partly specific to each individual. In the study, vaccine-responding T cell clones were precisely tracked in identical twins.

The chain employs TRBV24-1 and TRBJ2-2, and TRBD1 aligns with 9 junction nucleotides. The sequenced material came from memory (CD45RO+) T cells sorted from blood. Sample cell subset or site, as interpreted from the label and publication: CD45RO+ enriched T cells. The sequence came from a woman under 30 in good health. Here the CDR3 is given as CATTPGQGNTGELFF. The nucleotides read TGTGCCACCACCCCGGGACAGGGGAACACCGGGGAGCTGTTTTTT.